The 5 T cell receptor beta chains below come from one sample, sequenced in a study of long-term antiretroviral therapy in people with HIV. They ran version v3.0 of the immunoSEQ assay at survey level. Sequenced by immunoSEQ multiplex PCR; TCRdb stores in-frame clones only, minus some. The table records tens of thousands of clones, about four fifths of them present only once. The sample in question was unsorted PBMCs, obtained 0.7 years before starting antiretroviral therapy. These receptors were collected from a man aged 30-40 years with HIV.

In this sample, this clone turned up a few times. V usage is TRBV9 and J usage is TRBJ2-1, with D possibly matching TRBD2 (6 bases). Trimming stripped 3 bases from V and 4 bases from J, with 17 bases between. Germline V lookup: CDR1 SGDLS, CDR2 YYNGEE. This CDR3 has 16 amino acids. CDR3 sequence: CASSGAALAAYNEQFF. Written as DNA, the CDR3 is TGTGCCAGCAGCGGAGCCGCACTAGCAGCATACAATGAGCAGTTCTTC.

The chain couples TRBV28 to TRBJ2-5; 7 positions agree with TRBD1. The ends lost 6 bases at V and 2 bases at J; junction bases unmatched: 12. The CDR3 is 16 amino acids. The germline V gene has CDR1 MDHEN and CDR2 SYDVKM. The CDR3 DNA is TGTGCCAGCAGCGGCCGGGACAGAGGCCCTCAAGAGACCCAGTACTTC. This gives the protein CASSGRDRGPQETQYF.

The V and J genes are TRBV6-1 and TRBJ2-7, with D possibly TRBD2 on 5 matching bases. The germline V gene encodes CDR1 MNHNS and CDR2 SASEGT. V was pared by 4 bases and J by 3 bases, with 10 bases between. The length of the CDR3 is 13 residues. The CDR3: CASSGAGLYEQYF. In nucleotides, the CDR3 is TGTGCCAGCAGTGGGGCAGGACTCTACGAGCAGTACTTC.

J is TRBJ2-1 and V is TRBV7-8; 9 nucleotides align to TRBD1. J was trimmed by 15 bases and V by 1 base; bases with no gene match: 4. The CDR3 contains 12 residues. Germline CDR1 SGHVS, CDR2 FQNEAQ. The CDR3 DNA is TGTGCCAGCAGCTTAGAGGGACAGGGAGGGTTCTTC. It specifies CASSLEGQGGFF.

CDR3 DNA: TGTGCTAGTGGTATGACAGGGGTGAATGAGCAGTTCTTC. Translated, it gives CASGMTGVNEQFF. The V and J genes are TRBV12-5 and TRBJ2-1; 8 nucleotides match TRBD1. V was clipped by 5 bases and J by 7 bases; unmatched bases: 4. In germline, CDR1 is LGHNT, CDR2 FRNRAP. This CDR3 has 13 residues.